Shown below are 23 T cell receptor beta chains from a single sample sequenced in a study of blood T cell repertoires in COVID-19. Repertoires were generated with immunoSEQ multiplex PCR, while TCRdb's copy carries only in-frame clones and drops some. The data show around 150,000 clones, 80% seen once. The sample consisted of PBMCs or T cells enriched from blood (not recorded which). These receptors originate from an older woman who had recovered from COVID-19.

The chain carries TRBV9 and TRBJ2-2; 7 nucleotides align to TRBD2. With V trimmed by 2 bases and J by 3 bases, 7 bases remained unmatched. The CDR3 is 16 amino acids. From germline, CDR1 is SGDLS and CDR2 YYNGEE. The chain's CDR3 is CASSVFAGEYTGELFF. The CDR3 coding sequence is TGTGCCAGCAGCGTGTTCGCGGGGGAATACACCGGGGAGCTGTTTTTT.

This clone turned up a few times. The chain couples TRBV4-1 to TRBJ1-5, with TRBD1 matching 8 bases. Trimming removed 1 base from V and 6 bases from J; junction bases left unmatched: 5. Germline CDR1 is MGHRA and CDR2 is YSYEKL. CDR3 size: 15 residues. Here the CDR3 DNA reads TGCGCCAGCAGCCAAGGGACAGGGCGAAGTCAGCCCCAGCATTTT. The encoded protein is CASSQGTGRSQPQHF.

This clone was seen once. CDR3 residues: CASSMVLARDILQETQYF. In DNA, the CDR3 is TGTGCCAGTAGTATGGTCCTCGCGAGGGACATCCTCCAAGAGACCCAGTACTTC. The genes are TRBV19 and TRBJ2-5; D is perhaps TRBD1 (6 bases). This CDR3 is 18 amino acids long. CDR1 and CDR2 from the germline V gene are LNHDA and SQIVND (reference sequence). The V end was cut by 3 bases, the J end by 1 base, with 21 bases between. Filled out from reference TRBV19 and TRBJ2-5, the complete variable domain reads DGGITQSPKYLFRKEGQNVTLSCEQNLNHDAMYWYRQDPGQGLRLIYYSQIVNDFQKGDIAEGYSVSREKKESFPLTVTSAQKNPTAFYLCASSMVLARDILQETQYFGPGTRLLVL.

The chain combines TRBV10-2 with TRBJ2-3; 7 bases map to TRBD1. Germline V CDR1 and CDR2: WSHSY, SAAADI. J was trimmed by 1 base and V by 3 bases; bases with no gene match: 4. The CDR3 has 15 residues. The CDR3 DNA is TGCGCCAGCAGTGAAGAGGGGGCTGGCACAGATACGCAGTATTTT. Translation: CASSEEGAGTDTQYF.

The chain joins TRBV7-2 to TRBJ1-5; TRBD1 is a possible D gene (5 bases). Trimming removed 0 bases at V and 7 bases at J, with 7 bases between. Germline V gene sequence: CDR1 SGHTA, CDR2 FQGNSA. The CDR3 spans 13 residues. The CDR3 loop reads CASSLAWGQPQHF. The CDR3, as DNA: TGTGCCAGCAGCTTAGCCTGGGGCCAGCCCCAGCATTTT.

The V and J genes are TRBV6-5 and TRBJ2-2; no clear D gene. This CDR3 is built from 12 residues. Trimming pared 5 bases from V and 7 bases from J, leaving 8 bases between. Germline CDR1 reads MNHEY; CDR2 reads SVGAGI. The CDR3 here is CASSTSIGELFF. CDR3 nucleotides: TGTGCCAGCAGTACCAGTATCGGGGAGCTGTTTTTT.

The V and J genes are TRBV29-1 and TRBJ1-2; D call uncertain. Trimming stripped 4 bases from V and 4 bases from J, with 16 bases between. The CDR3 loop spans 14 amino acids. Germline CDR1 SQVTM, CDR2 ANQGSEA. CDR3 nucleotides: TGCAGCGTTGCGGGTTCGGATAAACTCTATGGCTACACCTTC. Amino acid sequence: CSVAGSDKLYGYTF.

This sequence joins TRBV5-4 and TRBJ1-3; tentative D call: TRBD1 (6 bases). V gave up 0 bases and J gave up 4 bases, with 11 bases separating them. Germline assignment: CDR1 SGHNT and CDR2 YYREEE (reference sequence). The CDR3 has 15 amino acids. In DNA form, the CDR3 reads TGTGCCAGCAGCTTGGGTTTCCAGGGGGGAAACACCATATATTTT. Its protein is CASSLGFQGGNTIYF.

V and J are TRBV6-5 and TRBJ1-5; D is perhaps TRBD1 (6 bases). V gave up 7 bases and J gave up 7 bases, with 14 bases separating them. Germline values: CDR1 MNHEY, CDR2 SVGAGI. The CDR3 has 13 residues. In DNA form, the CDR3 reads TGTGCCAGCATCCTGGGGGGGGGCCAGCCCCAGCATTTT. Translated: CASILGGGQPQHF.

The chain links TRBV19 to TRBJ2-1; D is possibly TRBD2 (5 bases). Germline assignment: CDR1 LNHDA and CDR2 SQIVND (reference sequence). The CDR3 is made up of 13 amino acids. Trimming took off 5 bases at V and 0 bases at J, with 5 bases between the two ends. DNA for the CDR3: TGTGCCAGTAGTGAGGGCTCCTACAATGAGCAGTTCTTC. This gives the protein CASSEGSYNEQFF.

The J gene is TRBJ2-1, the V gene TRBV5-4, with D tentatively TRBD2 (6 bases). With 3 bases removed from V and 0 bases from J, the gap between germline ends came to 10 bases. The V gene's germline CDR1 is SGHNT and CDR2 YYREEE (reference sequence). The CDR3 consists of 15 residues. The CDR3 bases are TGTGCCAGCAGCTCATACGGGAGCTCCTACAATGAGCAGTTCTTC. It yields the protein CASSSYGSSYNEQFF.

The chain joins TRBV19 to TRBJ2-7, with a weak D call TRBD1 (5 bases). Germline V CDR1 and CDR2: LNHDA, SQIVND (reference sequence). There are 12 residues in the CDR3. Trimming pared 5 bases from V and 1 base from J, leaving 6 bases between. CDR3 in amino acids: CASSSGSYEQYF. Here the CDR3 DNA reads TGTGCCAGTAGTTCAGGGTCCTACGAGCAGTACTTC.

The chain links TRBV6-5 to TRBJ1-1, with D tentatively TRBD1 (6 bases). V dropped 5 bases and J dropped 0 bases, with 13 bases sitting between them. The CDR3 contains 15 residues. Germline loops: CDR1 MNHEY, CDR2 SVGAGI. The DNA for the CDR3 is TGTGCCAGCAGTCTCTCGGGACACCTGAACACTGAAGCTTTCTTT. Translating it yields CASSLSGHLNTEAFF.

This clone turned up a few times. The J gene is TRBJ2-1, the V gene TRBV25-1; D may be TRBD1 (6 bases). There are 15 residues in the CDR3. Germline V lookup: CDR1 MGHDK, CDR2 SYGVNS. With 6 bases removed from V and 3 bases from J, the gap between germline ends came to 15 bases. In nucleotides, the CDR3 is TGTGCCAGCAGACCAGGACAGTTGATCTACAATGAGCAGTTCTTC. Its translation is CASRPGQLIYNEQFF.

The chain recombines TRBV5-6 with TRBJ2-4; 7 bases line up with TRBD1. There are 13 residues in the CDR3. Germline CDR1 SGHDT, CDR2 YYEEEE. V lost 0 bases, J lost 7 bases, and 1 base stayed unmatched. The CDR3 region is CASSLETGNIQYF. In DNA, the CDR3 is TGTGCCAGCAGCTTGGAGACAGGGAACATTCAGTACTTC.

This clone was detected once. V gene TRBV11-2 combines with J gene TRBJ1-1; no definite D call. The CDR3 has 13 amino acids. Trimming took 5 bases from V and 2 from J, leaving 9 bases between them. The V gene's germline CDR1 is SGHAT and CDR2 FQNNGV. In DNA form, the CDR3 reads TGTGCCAGCAGCCTTCATCTAAACACTGAAGCTTTCTTT. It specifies CASSLHLNTEAFF.

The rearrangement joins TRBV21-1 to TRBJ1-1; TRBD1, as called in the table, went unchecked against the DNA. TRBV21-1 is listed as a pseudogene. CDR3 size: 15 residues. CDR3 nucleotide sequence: TGTGCCAGCAGCAGACTGGGCAGGGTCAACACTGAAGCTTTCTTT. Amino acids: CASSRLGRVNTEAFF.

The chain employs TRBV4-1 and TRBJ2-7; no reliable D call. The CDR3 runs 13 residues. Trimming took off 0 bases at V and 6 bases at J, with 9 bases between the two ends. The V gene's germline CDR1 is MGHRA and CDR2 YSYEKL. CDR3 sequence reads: CASSQERFLEQYF. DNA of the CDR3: TGCGCCAGCAGCCAAGAGCGATTTCTCGAGCAGTACTTC.

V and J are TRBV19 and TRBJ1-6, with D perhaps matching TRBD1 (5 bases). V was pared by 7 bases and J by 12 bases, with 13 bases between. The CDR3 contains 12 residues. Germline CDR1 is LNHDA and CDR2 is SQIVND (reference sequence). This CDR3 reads CASKAGSGPLHF. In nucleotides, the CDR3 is TGTGCCAGTAAGGCAGGGTCTGGACCCCTCCACTTT.

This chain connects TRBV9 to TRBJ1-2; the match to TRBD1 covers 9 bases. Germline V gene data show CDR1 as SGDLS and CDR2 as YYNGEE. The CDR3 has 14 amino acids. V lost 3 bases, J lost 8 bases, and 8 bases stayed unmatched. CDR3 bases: TGTGCCAGCAGCGATGGACAGGGGCTTAGGGGCTACACCTTC. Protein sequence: CASSDGQGLRGYTF.

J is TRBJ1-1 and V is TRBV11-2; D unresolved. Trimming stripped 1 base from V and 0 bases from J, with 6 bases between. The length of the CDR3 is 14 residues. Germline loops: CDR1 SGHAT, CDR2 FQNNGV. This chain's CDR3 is CASSLGGMNTEAFF. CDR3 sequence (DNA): TGTGCCAGCAGCTTAGGAGGAATGAACACTGAAGCTTTCTTT.

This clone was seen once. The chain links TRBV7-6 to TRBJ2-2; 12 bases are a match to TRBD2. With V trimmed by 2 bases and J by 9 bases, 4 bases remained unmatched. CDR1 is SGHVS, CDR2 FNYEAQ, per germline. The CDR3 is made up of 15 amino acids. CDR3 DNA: TGTGCCAGCAGCTTACTAGCGGGGGGGTCCCGGGAGCTGTTTTTT. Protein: CASSLLAGGSRELFF.

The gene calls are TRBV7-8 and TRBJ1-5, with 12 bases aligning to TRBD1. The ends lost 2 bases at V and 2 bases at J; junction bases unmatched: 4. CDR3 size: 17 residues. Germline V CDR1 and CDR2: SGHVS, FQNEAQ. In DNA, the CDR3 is TGTGCCAGCAGCTTATTCGGGACAGGGGGCGGCAATCAGCCCCAGCATTTT. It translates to CASSLFGTGGGNQPQHF.